The present T cell receptor beta chain was sequenced within a study of blood T cell repertoires in COVID-19. Unmatched junction bases numbered 7, after V lost 5 bases and J lost 4 bases. This CDR3 is 15 amino acids long. Looked up from germline, CDR1 is SGHTA and CDR2 is FQGNSA. The table came from immunoSEQ multiplex PCR; TCRdb's copy has only in-frame clones and leaves some out. The table shows over 130,000 clones, with around four fifths occurring only once. The sequenced material came from peripheral blood. J is TRBJ2-2 and V is TRBV7-2; 7 nucleotides line up with TRBD1. The TCR sequence derives from a man between 65 and 85 years old with acute or convalescent COVID-19. The CDR3 DNA sequence: TGTGCCAGCAGCAGCGACAGGGTAATCACCGGGGAGCTGTTTTTT. This encodes CASSSDRVITGELFF.